This entry describes one T cell receptor beta chain. Its antigen is not identified. TCRdb itself ran the RT-PCR reads through MiXCR, one entry per CDR3 protein. The table records about 310,000 distinct CDR3 sequences, roughly 22% of them present only once. CDR1 is SQVTM and CDR2 is ANQGSEA in the germline V gene. Trimming removed 7 bases at V and 1 base at J, with 18 bases between. This CDR3 is built from 15 residues. The record originates from a study of response to subunit inactivated influenza vaccine. General study findings and limits: The authors suggested that every seasonal influenza vaccination recruits few new T cells.

The receptor was isolated from a man aged 50-75 years who received an inactivated influenza vaccine. The genes are TRBV29-1 and TRBJ2-3; no clear D. The material was PBMCs from blood, obtained 21 months after vaccination. The CDR3 reads CSGQVYFRGTDTQYF. CDR3 sequence (DNA): TGCAGCGGGCAGGTCTATTTTCGCGGCACAGATACGCAGTATTTT.